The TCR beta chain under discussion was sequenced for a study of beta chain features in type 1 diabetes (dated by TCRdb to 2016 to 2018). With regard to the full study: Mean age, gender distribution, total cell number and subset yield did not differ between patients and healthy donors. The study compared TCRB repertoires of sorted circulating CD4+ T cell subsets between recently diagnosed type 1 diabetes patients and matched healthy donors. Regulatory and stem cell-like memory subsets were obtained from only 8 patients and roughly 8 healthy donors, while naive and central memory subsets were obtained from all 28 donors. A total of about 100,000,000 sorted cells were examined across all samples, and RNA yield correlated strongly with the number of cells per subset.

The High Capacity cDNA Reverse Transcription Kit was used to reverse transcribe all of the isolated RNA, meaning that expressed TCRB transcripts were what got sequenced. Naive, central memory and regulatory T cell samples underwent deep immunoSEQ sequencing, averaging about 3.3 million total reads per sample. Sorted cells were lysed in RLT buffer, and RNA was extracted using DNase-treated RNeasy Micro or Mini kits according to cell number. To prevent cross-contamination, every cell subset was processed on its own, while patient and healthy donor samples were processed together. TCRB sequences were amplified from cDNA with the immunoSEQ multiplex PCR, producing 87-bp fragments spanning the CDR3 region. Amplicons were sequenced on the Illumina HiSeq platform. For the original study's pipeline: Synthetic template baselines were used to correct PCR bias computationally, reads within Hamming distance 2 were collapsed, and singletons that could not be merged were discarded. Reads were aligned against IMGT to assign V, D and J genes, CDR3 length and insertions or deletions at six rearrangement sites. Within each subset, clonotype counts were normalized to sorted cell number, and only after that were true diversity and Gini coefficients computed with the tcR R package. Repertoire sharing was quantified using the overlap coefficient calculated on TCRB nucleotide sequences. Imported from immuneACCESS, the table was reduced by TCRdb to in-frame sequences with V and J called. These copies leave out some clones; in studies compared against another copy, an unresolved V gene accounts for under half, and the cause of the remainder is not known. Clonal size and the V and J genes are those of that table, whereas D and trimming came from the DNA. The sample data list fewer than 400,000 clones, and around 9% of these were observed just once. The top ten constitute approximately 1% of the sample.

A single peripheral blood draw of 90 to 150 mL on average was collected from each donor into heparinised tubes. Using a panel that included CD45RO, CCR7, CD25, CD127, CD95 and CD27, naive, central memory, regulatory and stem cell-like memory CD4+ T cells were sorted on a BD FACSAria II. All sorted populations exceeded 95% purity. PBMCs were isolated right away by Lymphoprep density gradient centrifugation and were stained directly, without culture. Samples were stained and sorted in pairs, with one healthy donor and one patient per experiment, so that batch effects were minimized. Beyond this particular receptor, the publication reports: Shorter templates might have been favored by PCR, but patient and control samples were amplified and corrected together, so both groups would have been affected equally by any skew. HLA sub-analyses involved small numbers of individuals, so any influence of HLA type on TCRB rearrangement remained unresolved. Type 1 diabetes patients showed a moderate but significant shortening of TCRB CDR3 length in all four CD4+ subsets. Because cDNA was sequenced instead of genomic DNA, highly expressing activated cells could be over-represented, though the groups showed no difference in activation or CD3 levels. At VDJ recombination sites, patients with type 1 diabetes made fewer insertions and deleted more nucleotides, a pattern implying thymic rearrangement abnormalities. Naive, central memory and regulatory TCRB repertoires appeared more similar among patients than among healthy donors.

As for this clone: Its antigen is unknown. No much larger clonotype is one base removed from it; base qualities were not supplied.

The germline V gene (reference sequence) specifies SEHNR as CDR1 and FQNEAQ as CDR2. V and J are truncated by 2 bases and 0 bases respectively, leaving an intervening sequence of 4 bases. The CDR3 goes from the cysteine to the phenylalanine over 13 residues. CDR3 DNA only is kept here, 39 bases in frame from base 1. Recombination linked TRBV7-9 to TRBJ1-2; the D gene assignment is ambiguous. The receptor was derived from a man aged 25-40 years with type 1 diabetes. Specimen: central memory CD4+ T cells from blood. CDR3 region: CASSLQSNYGYTF. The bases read TGTGCCAGCAGCTTACAATCTAACTATGGCTACACCTTC. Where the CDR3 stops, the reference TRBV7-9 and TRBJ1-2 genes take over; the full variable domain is DTGVSQNPRHKITKRGQNVTFRCDPISEHNRLYWYRQTLGQGPEFLTYFQNEAQLEKSRLLSDRFSAERPKGSFSTLEIQRTEQGDSAMYLCASSLQSNYGYTFGSGTRLTVV.